This T cell receptor beta chain was sequenced for a study of CD8+ T cells in alopecia areata. Study as a whole: Each of the treated patients was given oral tofacitinib, 5 to 10 mg twice daily, for moderate-to-severe alopecia areata. Tofacitinib treatment spanned 6 to 18 months, with 6 months off drug afterward.

Sequencing relied on a cDNA template that was reverse transcribed from extracted RNA. Sequencing was performed with immunoSEQ multiplex PCR; in TCRdb, only in-frame clones are kept and a portion is missing. Among roughly 98,000 clones, about 64% were seen once, and the ten largest hold around 15%. Treatment specified: oral pan-JAK inhibitor, 5-10 mg twice daily. Study-wide results and caveats: An increase in clonality over normal scalp was evident in lesional scalp, especially alopecia totalis/universalis. Scalp and blood retained many expanded lesional clones during tofacitinib.

A remark on this clone: What it recognizes is unknown.

Between the trimmed V and J ends, which lost 1 base and 11 bases, there was a span of 14 bases. The CDR3 loop spans 13 amino acids. Germline values: CDR1 LGHNA, CDR2 YNFKEQ. This chain uses TRBV4-2 with TRBJ2-5; D might be TRBD2 (5 bases). This TCR came from a human donor with alopecia areata. This specimen was CD8+ T cells sorted from blood, taken at week 4, from a patient treated with tofacitinib. CDR3 in amino acids: CASSQVISGEQYF. The CDR3 nucleotides are TGTGCCAGCAGCCAAGTTATCAGTGGGGAGCAGTACTTC.